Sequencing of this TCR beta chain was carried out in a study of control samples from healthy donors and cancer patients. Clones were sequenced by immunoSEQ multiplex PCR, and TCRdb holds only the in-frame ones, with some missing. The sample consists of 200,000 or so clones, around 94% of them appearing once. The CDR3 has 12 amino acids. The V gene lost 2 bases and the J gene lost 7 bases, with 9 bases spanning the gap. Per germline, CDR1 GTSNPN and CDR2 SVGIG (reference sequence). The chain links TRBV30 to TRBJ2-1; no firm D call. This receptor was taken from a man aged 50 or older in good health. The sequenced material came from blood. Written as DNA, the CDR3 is TGTGCCTGGAGTCTAGTTATGAATGAGCAGTTCTTC. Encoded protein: CAWSLVMNEQFF.